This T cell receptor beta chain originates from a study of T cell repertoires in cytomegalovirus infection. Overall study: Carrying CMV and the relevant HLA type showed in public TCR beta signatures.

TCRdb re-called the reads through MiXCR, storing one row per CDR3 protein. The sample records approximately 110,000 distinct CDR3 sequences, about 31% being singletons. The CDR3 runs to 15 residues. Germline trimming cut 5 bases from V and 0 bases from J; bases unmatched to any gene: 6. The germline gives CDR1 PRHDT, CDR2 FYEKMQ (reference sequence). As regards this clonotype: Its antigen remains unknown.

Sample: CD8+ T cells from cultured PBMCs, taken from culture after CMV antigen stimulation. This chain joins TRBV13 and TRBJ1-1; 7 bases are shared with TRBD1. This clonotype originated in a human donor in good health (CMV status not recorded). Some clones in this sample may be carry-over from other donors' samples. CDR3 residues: CASSLRQGLNTEAFF. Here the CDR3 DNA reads TGTGCCAGCAGCCTAAGACAGGGATTGAACACTGAAGCTTTCTTT.